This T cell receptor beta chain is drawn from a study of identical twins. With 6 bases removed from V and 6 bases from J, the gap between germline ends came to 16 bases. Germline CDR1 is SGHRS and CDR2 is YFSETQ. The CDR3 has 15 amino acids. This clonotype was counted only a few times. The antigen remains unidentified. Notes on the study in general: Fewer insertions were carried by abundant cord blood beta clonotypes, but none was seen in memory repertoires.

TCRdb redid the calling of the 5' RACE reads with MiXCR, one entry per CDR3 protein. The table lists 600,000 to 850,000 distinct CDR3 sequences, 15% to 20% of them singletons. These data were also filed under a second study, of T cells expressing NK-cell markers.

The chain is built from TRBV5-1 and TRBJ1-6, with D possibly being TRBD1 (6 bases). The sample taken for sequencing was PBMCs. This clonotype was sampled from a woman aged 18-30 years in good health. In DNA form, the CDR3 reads TGCGCCAGCACCCCGGGCGGGGGGCGTAATTCACCCCTCCACTTT. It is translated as CASTPGGGRNSPLHF.